This record looks at one TCR beta chain sequence and its context. These data are taken from a study of blood T cell repertoires in COVID-19. Study summary: Both acute and convalescent COVID-19 samples were obtained from the United States, Italy and Spain. The cDNA or gDNA used as material had been derived from T cells, B-cell-depleted T cells, or PBMCs.

Original analysis: Reference gene primer amplification gave estimated nucleated cell counts. TCRdb's copy holds only in-frame clones and misses some; the assay was immunoSEQ multiplex PCR. V and J calls and clone size are copied from that table; D and trimming were computed from the DNA. The sample yields 50,000 to 65,000 clones, about four fifths seen once. Trimming removed 7 bases from V and 1 base from J; junction bases left unmatched: 7. The CDR3 sequence is 17 residues long. The germline gives CDR1 SNHLY, CDR2 FYNNEI. The gene calls are TRBV2 and TRBJ2-1, with TRBD2 matching 13 bases. This clonotype originated in a human donor in a cohort sampled during active COVID-19. Sample: peripheral blood. DNA for the CDR3: TGTGCCAGCACCGGGACTAGCGGGGTACCATCCTACAATGAGCAGTTCTTC. Amino acid sequence: CASTGTSGVPSYNEQFF.